This is a list of T cell receptor beta chains from one sample in a study of blood T cells in healthy people across ages. Each CDR3 protein gets one entry after TCRdb re-called the 5' RACE reads with MiXCR. This sample carries 650,000 to 1,000,000 distinct CDR3 sequences, more than 35% of them seen once, and the ten largest clones take about a sixth. Source material: blood. These receptors were collected from a man older than 75 in good health. Both conserved end residues are part of each CDR3. Fields, in order: CDR3 DNA, CDR3 protein, J gene, D gene, clone size, V gene. D genes are given only for firm matches. Clone size appears in some rows only: once, few, many, or a class for an expanded clone.

TGTGCCAGCAGCGTGTCGGGTTCTATGGTCTACGAGCAGTACTTC CASSVSGSMVYEQYF TRBJ2-7 NA NA TRBV3-1
TGTGCCATCAGTGAGCAGTGGGGGGAGCAGTACTTC CAISEQWGEQYF TRBJ2-4 NA NA TRBV10-3
TGTGCCAGCAGTTTAGCACCCGAGGGGACGCAGTATTTT CASSLAPEGTQYF TRBJ2-3 NA NA TRBV12-3/TRBV12-4
TGTGCCAGCAGCTTATCGGGAGGTGGCTACACCTTC CASSLSGGGYTF TRBJ1-2 NA many TRBV7-9
TGTGCCAGCAGCGGTAGCGGGGGGAGATTTAACACTGAAGCTTTCTTT CASSGSGGRFNTEAFF TRBJ1-1 NA NA TRBV9
TGTGCCAGCGGGGACCGGGACAGGGGGGCAGATACGCAGTATTTT CASGDRDRGADTQYF TRBJ2-3 TRBD1 NA TRBV2
TGTGCCAGCAGTGAGGGCGGGAGTAGGTACAATGAGCAGTTCTTC CASSEGGSRYNEQFF TRBJ2-1 TRBD2 NA TRBV25-1
TGTGCCAGCAGACTAGGACAGTCTTCCAATTCACCCCTCCACTTT CASRLGQSSNSPLHF TRBJ1-6 NA NA TRBV12-3/TRBV12-4
TGTGCCAGCAGTCCCCCCGCGGGAACTTTCCCCGGGGAGCAGTACTTC CASSPPAGTFPGEQYF TRBJ2-7 NA few TRBV28
TGTGCCATCAGTCAACCCGACAGGGGGAACTACGAGCAGTACTTC CAISQPDRGNYEQYF TRBJ2-7 TRBD1 NA TRBV10-3
TGTGCCAGCAGTTTACAGGGCCCTGTCGCTTCCTACGAGCAGTACTTC CASSLQGPVASYEQYF TRBJ2-7 NA NA TRBV11-2
TGTGCCAGCAGCTTAGCGACGACAGGGGTTACTCAGCCCCAGCATTTT CASSLATTGVTQPQHF TRBJ1-5 TRBD1 few TRBV7-2
TGCAGTGCTAGAGCCGCGGGGGGCAGGAGCACTGGCTACACCTTC CSARAAGGRSTGYTF TRBJ1-2 NA few TRBV20-1
TGTGCCAGCAGTAGTGGTGGCGGGGGTAGAACTCATGGCTACACCTTC CASSSGGGGRTHGYTF TRBJ1-2 NA NA TRBV28
TGCAGTGCTAGGGACGACAGGGGGAATGAAAAACTGTTTTTT CSARDDRGNEKLFF TRBJ1-4 TRBD1 NA TRBV20-1
TGCAGCGTTGATTCCGGGACAGGGTACCGGGAGACCCAGTACTTC CSVDSGTGYRETQYF TRBJ2-5 TRBD1 NA TRBV29-1
TGTGCCACCAGCAAGCCCCCCCACGTTTCGGCTGAGCAGTTCTTC CATSKPPHVSAEQFF TRBJ2-1 NA NA TRBV15
TGTGCCAGCAGTGAACGGGCAGCTAACTATGGCTACACCTTC CASSERAANYGYTF TRBJ1-2 NA NA TRBV2
TGCAGCGTGTCCACAGGGCAAGAGACCCAGTACTTC CSVSTGQETQYF TRBJ2-5 NA few TRBV29-1
TGTGCCAGCAGTGCCCTCGGGGCAAAGGAAAAACTGTTTTTT CASSALGAKEKLFF TRBJ1-4 NA NA TRBV6-5
TGCAGTGCTAGTGGTGGGGCAGATACGCAGTATTTT CSASGGADTQYF TRBJ2-3 NA many TRBV20-1
TGCGCCAGCAGCTTAGGGGCCGGGACCGGGAGCTCCTATAATTCACCCCTCCACTTT CASSLGAGTGSSYNSPLHF TRBJ1-6 NA many TRBV5-1
TGCAGCGCGGTCCAATCAGCAGGGGTGGAAATCACTGAAGCTTTCTTT CSAVQSAGVEITEAFF TRBJ1-1 NA few TRBV29-1
TGTGCCAGCAGTTACCCGCAAGAGACCTACGAGCAGTACTTC CASSYPQETYEQYF TRBJ2-7 NA NA TRBV6-6
TGTGCCAGCAGCTTAGAATTTGGCGCCCCAGGTCGAGGCAATGAGCAGTTCTTC CASSLEFGAPGRGNEQFF TRBJ2-1 NA NA TRBV11-2
TGTGCCAGCAGTTTGTCCCCCAATGAGCAGTTCTTC CASSLSPNEQFF TRBJ2-1 NA many TRBV12-3/TRBV12-4
TGTGCCAGCAGCACCAGGGGGCTGGCTAATGAAAAACTGTTTTTT CASSTRGLANEKLFF TRBJ1-4 TRBD1 few TRBV7-2
TGTGCCAGCAGTCCTCTCCCGGGCTCCTACGAGCAGTACTTC CASSPLPGSYEQYF TRBJ2-7 NA NA TRBV12-3/TRBV12-4
TGTGCCAGCAAAACCCTCCTGGTTGAGAATTCACCCCTCCACTTT CASKTLLVENSPLHF TRBJ1-6 NA few TRBV12-3/TRBV12-4
TGTGCCAGCAGCTTAGTCGAATCCCTTAGACAAGAGACCCAGTACTTC CASSLVESLRQETQYF TRBJ2-5 NA NA TRBV7-2
TGTGCCAGCTCAGGAAGCCCCGGGACAGGGAAACAGCCCCAGCATTTT CASSGSPGTGKQPQHF TRBJ1-5 TRBD1 few TRBV18
TGCGCCAGCAGTGACGGGAGGGCTGGCGCCGGGGAGCTGTTTTTT CASSDGRAGAGELFF TRBJ2-2 TRBD2 NA TRBV10-1
TGTGCCAGCAGTCCCTCAGGGGGCCGTGAGCAGTTCTTC CASSPSGGREQFF TRBJ2-1 TRBD1 NA TRBV28
TGTGCCAGCAGTCGAGAAGGGACGCAGTATTTT CASSREGTQYF TRBJ2-3 NA few TRBV2
TGTGCCAGCAAAGTTAGCGGGAGACCCATGGGGCAGTATTTT CASKVSGRPMGQYF TRBJ2-3 TRBD2 many TRBV5-6
TGCAGTGCTAGACTAGCACCTAGCAATGAGCAGTTCTTC CSARLAPSNEQFF TRBJ2-1 NA few TRBV20-1
TGTGCCAGCAGTTTTCGGGGAATAGGCCGCTCCTACAATGAGCAGTTCTTC CASSFRGIGRSYNEQFF TRBJ2-1 NA NA TRBV12-3/TRBV12-4
TGTGCCAGCAGCCAATTTCCGGGACTAGTCGGGGGAGATGAGCAGTTCTTC CASSQFPGLVGGDEQFF TRBJ2-1 TRBD2 NA TRBV14
TGTGCCAGCAGCCCTTCGGAGGGCTGGGGCTACACCTTC CASSPSEGWGYTF TRBJ1-2 NA once TRBV4-2
TGCAGTGCTGGTGGGGGTATCTCTAGCGCAGATACGCAGTATTTT CSAGGGISSADTQYF TRBJ2-3 NA NA TRBV20-1
TGTGCCAGCAGTTTCCGGACAGGGATGAGTGGCCATGAGACCCAGTACTTC CASSFRTGMSGHETQYF TRBJ2-5 TRBD1 NA TRBV28
TGTGCCAGCCAGAAGGGCGTAACAGATACGCAGTATTTT CASQKGVTDTQYF TRBJ2-3 NA few TRBV6-6
TGTGCCAGCAGCCAAGGGTTAGGAGCGGGAGGAGAGACCCAGTACTTC CASSQGLGAGGETQYF TRBJ2-5 TRBD2 many TRBV4-2
TGTGCCAGCAGTTACGAGGCGGGAATAAATGAGCAGTTCTTC CASSYEAGINEQFF TRBJ2-1 NA NA TRBV6-6
TGTGCCAGCAGACTGGACAGGTTAGAGACCCAGTACTTC CASRLDRLETQYF TRBJ2-5 TRBD1 many TRBV2
TGTGCCAGCAGATTCGAATACACTGAAGCTTTCTTT CASRFEYTEAFF TRBJ1-1 NA few TRBV12-3/TRBV12-4
TGTGCCATCAGTGGGGACGGAACAACTAATGAAAAACTGTTTTTT CAISGDGTTNEKLFF TRBJ1-4 NA NA TRBV10-3
TGTGCCAGCAGTTCCCCGGGACTAGCAAGGCGGAGCGAGACCCAGTACTTC CASSSPGLARRSETQYF TRBJ2-5 TRBD2 NA TRBV27
TGTGCCAGCAGTTCTACGAACGAGCAGTACTTC CASSSTNEQYF TRBJ2-7 NA NA TRBV6-6
TGCGGGGGTCTGGACAGCTCCTACAATGAGCAGTTCTTC CGGLDSSYNEQFF TRBJ2-1 NA few TRBV20-1